A single sample is the source of the 28 T cell receptor beta chains below, sequenced in a study of identical twins (dated by TCRdb to about 2016). The library was obtained by 5' RACE. These reads were obtained on an Illumina HiSeq 2000. TCRdb reprocessed the public reads (quality trimming at Q25 with fastp, clone calling with MiXCR) and kept in-frame beta chains. CDR3 protein sequences are deduplicated, and each keeps its most common genes and DNA. The sample records a few hundred thousand distinct CDR3 sequences, about 11% of which are singletons. Over 8% of the sample comes from the top ten. The specimen was memory T cells sorted from blood. The cell subset or site tag for this specimen amounts to: CD45RO+ enriched T cells. Source of these receptors: a man aged 50 to 60 in good health.

The rearrangement joins TRBV20-1 to TRBJ1-1, with D maybe TRBD1 (5 bases). The V end was cut by 5 bases, the J end by 4 bases, with 14 bases between. The CDR3 consists of 13 residues. Looked up from germline, CDR1 is DFQATT and CDR2 is SNEGSKA (reference sequence). CDR3 region: CSAFKQEFTEAFF. The CDR3 DNA reads as TGCAGTGCTTTCAAACAGGAATTCACTGAAGCTTTCTTT.

In this sample, this clonotype turned up many times. The chain links TRBV4-1 to TRBJ2-3; 8 bases line up with TRBD1. Germline V lookup: CDR1 MGHRA, CDR2 YSYEKL. This CDR3 is 15 amino acids long. Trimming took 8 bases from V and 7 from J; bases not matched to a gene: 14. CDR3 in amino acids: CASRPAQGAQNTQYF. In DNA form, the CDR3 reads TGCGCCAGCCGTCCTGCGCAGGGGGCGCAAAATACGCAGTATTTT.

This clonotype has a count of ten or more. The rearrangement links TRBV6-5 to TRBJ2-1; D is perhaps TRBD1 (6 bases). With 0 bases removed from V and 13 bases from J, the gap between germline ends came to 19 bases. Germline loops: CDR1 MNHEY, CDR2 SVGAGI. The CDR3 length is 15 residues. The CDR3 spells CASSYSRGARGNQFF. In DNA form, the CDR3 reads TGTGCCAGCAGTTACTCGAGAGGGGCTAGGGGGAATCAGTTCTTC.

The chain employs TRBV13 and TRBJ2-3; 7 nucleotides match TRBD2. There are 15 residues in the CDR3. The V and J ends lost 1 base and 5 bases, in that order; junction bases with no gene match: 6. In germline, CDR1 is PRHDT, CDR2 FYEKMQ (reference sequence). CDR3 DNA sequence: TGTGCCAGCAGCTTAGAGGCAGGGAGGGGAGATACGCAGTATTTT. Its translation is CASSLEAGRGDTQYF.

This clonotype has a handful of counts. The chain recombines TRBV7-9 with TRBJ2-7; D could derive from TRBD1 or TRBD2 (6 bases each). The CDR3 is made up of 14 amino acids. V lost 5 bases and J 2 bases, leaving 13 bases between the germline ends. From germline, CDR1 is SEHNR and CDR2 FQNEAQ (reference sequence). CDR3 DNA sequence: TGTGCCAGCAGCCCGGGGGCTAGGACCTACGAGCAGTACTTC. Protein product: CASSPGARTYEQYF.

This clonotype has ten or more counts. The chain is built from TRBV19 and TRBJ2-2; 11 bases fit TRBD1. Germline V gene sequence: CDR1 LNHDA, CDR2 SQIVND (reference sequence). CDR3 size: 17 residues. Unmatched junction bases numbered 6, after V lost 6 bases and J lost 0 bases. The chain's CDR3 is CASRYRDRGTNTGELFF. The CDR3 nucleotides are TGTGCCAGTAGATACCGGGACAGGGGGACGAACACCGGGGAGCTGTTTTTT.

This clonotype was counted only a few times. This chain connects TRBV7-2 to TRBJ1-1; D unclear. The length of the CDR3 is 13 residues. Per germline, CDR1 SGHTA and CDR2 FQGNSA. Between the trimmed V and J ends, which lost 7 bases and 9 bases, there was a span of 18 bases. The DNA for the CDR3 is TGTGCCAGCACCCCCTCAGGCTGGTGGCAAGCTTTCTTT. Its translation: CASTPSGWWQAFF.

The rearrangement links TRBV11-2 to TRBJ2-5; maybe TRBD2 (5 bases). This CDR3 spans 14 amino acids. The germline gives CDR1 SGHAT, CDR2 FQNNGV. Trimming took off 5 bases at V and 4 bases at J, with 14 bases between the two ends. CDR3 sequence reads: CASSDKTRSETQYF. For the CDR3, the DNA is TGTGCCAGCAGCGATAAAACTAGATCAGAGACCCAGTACTTC.

The sample holds many counts of this clonotype. This rearrangement joins TRBV5-1 to TRBJ1-1; 8 positions match TRBD1. The J segment lost 4 bases and the V segment lost 2 bases, leaving 7 bases of the junction unmatched. This CDR3 is built from 15 residues. CDR1 SGHRS and CDR2 YFSETQ come from the germline V gene. CDR3 protein: CASSLTGTGPTEAFF. For the CDR3, the DNA is TGCGCCAGCAGCTTAACCGGGACAGGCCCCACTGAAGCTTTCTTT. Full variable domain (missing parts from reference TRBV5-1 and TRBJ1-1): KAGVTQTPRYLIKTRGQQVTLSCSPISGHRSVSWYQQTPGQGLQFLFEYFSETQRNKGNFPGRFSGRQFSNSRSEMNVSTLELGDSALYLCASSLTGTGPTEAFFGQGTRLTVV.

There are many counts of this clonotype. The J gene is TRBJ2-5, the V gene TRBV20-1; D ambiguous. Germline loops: CDR1 DFQATT, CDR2 SNEGSKA (reference sequence). V lost 3 bases and J 5 bases, leaving 7 bases between the germline ends. This CDR3 is built from 11 residues. CDR3 loop: CSARGPETQYF. CDR3 DNA sequence: TGCAGTGCTAGGGGTCCGGAGACCCAGTACTTC.

This clonotype has ten or more counts. J is TRBJ2-1 and V is TRBV3-1, with TRBD2 matching 12 bases. The CDR3 covers 15 residues. Trimming cost V 4 bases and J 6 bases; bases outside gene matches: 4. Germline loops: CDR1 LGHDT, CDR2 YNNKEL (reference sequence). In DNA form, the CDR3 reads TGTGCCAGCAGCCCAGGACTAGCGGGACTCAATGAGCAGTTCTTC. It translates to CASSPGLAGLNEQFF.

This clonotype was recorded at least ten times. The rearrangement links TRBV7-2 to TRBJ1-4; no definite D call. The ends were cut back, 1 base at V and 7 bases at J, with 13 bases in the middle. Per germline, CDR1 SGHTA and CDR2 FQGNSA. The CDR3 length is 15 residues. The CDR3: CASSLVIGWGEKLFF. CDR3 coding DNA: TGTGCCAGCAGCTTAGTCATCGGTTGGGGTGAAAAACTGTTTTTT.

CDR3 loop: CASRRRGQNTEAFF. DNA for the CDR3: TGTGCCAGCAGGCGCCGGGGACAGAACACTGAAGCTTTCTTT. V and J are TRBV12-3 or TRBV12-4 and TRBJ1-1, with a weak D call TRBD1 (6 bases). Trimming left V 6 bases short and J 1 base short, with 12 bases between. CDR3 length: 14 residues.

This clonotype was seen ten or more times. The chain couples TRBV5-1 to TRBJ1-3, with unresolved D. The germline V gene encodes CDR1 SGHRS and CDR2 YFSETQ. The CDR3 extends over 15 amino acids. V was cut by 4 bases and J by 2 bases, with 13 bases left in between. The CDR3 reads CASSASRTAGNTIYF. The CDR3 region has the DNA TGCGCCAGCAGCGCCAGCAGGACTGCTGGAAACACCATATATTTT.

This chain connects TRBV20-1 to TRBJ2-3; 7 bases align to TRBD2. There are 15 residues in the CDR3. J lost 4 bases, V lost 6 bases, and 13 bases had no gene match. In germline, CDR1 is DFQATT, CDR2 SNEGSKA (reference sequence). CDR3 sequence: CSATGWAGVADTQYF. Written as DNA, the CDR3 is TGCAGTGCCACCGGGTGGGCGGGGGTGGCAGATACGCAGTATTTT.

This chain connects TRBV10-3 to TRBJ2-3, with 11 bases aligning to TRBD2. Losses at the gene ends were 4 bases for V and 0 bases for J; bases not matched to a gene: 3. The CDR3 extends over 16 amino acids. Germline loops: CDR1 ENHRY, CDR2 SYGVKD. CDR3 in DNA: TGTGCCATCAGTGGGACTAGCGGGTTTAGCACAGATACGCAGTATTTT. Translated, it gives CAISGTSGFSTDTQYF.

This clonotype was detected many times. The chain is built from TRBV7-6 and TRBJ1-1, with 7 bases aligning to TRBD1. The CDR3 runs to 16 residues. The trim removed 5 bases at V and 0 bases at J, leaving 9 bases unmatched. Germline CDR1 is SGHVS and CDR2 is FNYEAQ. CDR3 bases: TGTGCCAGCAGCCAGGGGGTCAGGGACATGAACACTGAAGCTTTCTTT. Translating it yields CASSQGVRDMNTEAFF. Combining the CDR3 with reference TRBV7-6 and TRBJ1-1 gives the whole variable domain GAGVSQSPRYKVTKRGQDVALRCDPISGHVSLYWYRQALGQGPEFLTYFNYEAQQDKSGLPNDRFSAERPEGSISTLTIQRTEQRDSAMYRCASSQGVRDMNTEAFFGQGTRLTVV.

This clonotype was observed many times. This chain uses TRBV6-5 with TRBJ2-1, with TRBD2 identical over 11 bases. Germline V gene data show CDR1 as MNHEY and CDR2 as SVGAGI. Losses at the gene ends were 2 bases for V and 9 bases for J; bases not matched to a gene: 9. The length of the CDR3 is 16 residues. The CDR3 DNA reads TGTGCCAGCAGTTACGACGGTCTAGCGGGAGGCAGTGAGCAGTTCTTC. Amino acids: CASSYDGLAGGSEQFF.

The chain uses TRBV6-1 and TRBJ2-2; D possibly corresponds to TRBD2 (5 bases). Germline V gene lookup returns CDR1 MNHNS and CDR2 SASEGT. V was shortened by 6 bases and J by 4 bases, with 9 bases between the two germline ends. There are 13 residues in the CDR3. The CDR3 DNA is TGTGCCAGCAGAACGGGAAGCACCGGGGAGCTGTTTTTT. Amino acid sequence: CASRTGSTGELFF.

The chain links TRBV12-3 or TRBV12-4 to TRBJ2-1; 10 nucleotides align to TRBD1. V shed 5 bases, J shed 5 bases, and the junction held 9 bases outside the gene matches. The CDR3 is made up of 16 amino acids. The CDR3 DNA reads TGTGCCAGCAGTCGGGACAGGGGCGCAGAGGACAATGAGCAGTTCTTC. Its translation: CASSRDRGAEDNEQFF.

This clonotype came up many times. J is TRBJ2-1 and V is TRBV18; TRBD2 matches 10 bases. The J segment lost 6 bases and the V segment lost 1 base, leaving 6 bases of the junction unmatched. The V gene's germline CDR1 is KGHSH and CDR2 LQKENI. This CDR3 has 16 amino acids. The CDR3 here is CASSPQSGRGPNEQFF. The CDR3 DNA sequence: TGTGCCAGCTCACCACAAAGCGGGAGGGGCCCCAATGAGCAGTTCTTC.

This clonotype was observed at least ten times. This chain connects TRBV12-3 or TRBV12-4 to TRBJ1-1; TRBD1 might be the D (6 bases). V was pared by 6 bases and J by 6 bases, with 11 bases between. The CDR3 is made up of 12 amino acids. CDR3 in DNA: TGTGCCAGCAGCCAAAACAGGGCTGAAGCTTTCTTT. It yields the protein CASSQNRAEAFF.

Only one count was recorded for this clonotype. A much larger clonotype is one base distant, so this may be a read error. The chain combines TRBV2 with TRBJ2-7, with 9 bases lining up with TRBD2. V dropped 4 bases and J dropped 3; count of bases not matched to a gene: 4. There are 14 residues in the CDR3. The germline gives CDR1 SNHLY, CDR2 FYNNEI. CDR3 DNA: TGTGCCAGCAGTGGACTAGCGGAAGTCTACGAGCAGTACTTC. Translating it yields CASSGLAEVYEQYF.

This clonotype appeared a few times. This chain's CDR3 is CASSSPRDGETQYF. The DNA of the CDR3 is TGTGCCAGCAGTTCTCCCCGGGACGGGGAGACCCAGTACTTC. The chain uses TRBV28 and TRBJ2-5; D may match TRBD1 or TRBD2 (5 bases each). Deletions cut 4 bases from V and 5 bases from J, with 14 bases between. CDR3 length equals 14 residues. CDR1 and CDR2 from the germline V gene are MDHEN and SYDVKM.

This clonotype came up many times. V usage is TRBV24-1 and J usage is TRBJ2-5; D possibly corresponds to TRBD1 (5 bases). The V and J ends lost 11 bases and 2 bases respectively, with 17 bases between them. CDR1 and CDR2 from the germline V gene are KGHDR and SFDVKD. The CDR3 runs to 14 residues. The CDR3 region has the DNA TGTGCCATCGGAGCCAGGGATGGGCAAGAGACCCAGTACTTC. It is translated as CAIGARDGQETQYF.

The chain uses TRBV27 and TRBJ1-2; 7 bases map to TRBD1. With V trimmed by 6 bases and J by 4 bases, 5 bases remained unmatched. The germline gives CDR1 MNHEY, CDR2 SMNVEV (reference sequence). The CDR3 has 13 amino acids. This CDR3 is CASSKQGFYGYTF. CDR3 bases: TGTGCCAGCAGCAAACAGGGGTTCTATGGCTACACCTTC.

Ten or more counts support this clonotype. V is TRBV5-1 and J is TRBJ2-7; D remains unclear. Germline CDR1 SGHRS, CDR2 YFSETQ. Trimming took 1 base from V and 1 from J, leaving 9 bases between them. CDR3 length equals 14 residues. The CDR3: CASSLLGKSYEQYF. The DNA for the CDR3 is TGCGCCAGCAGCTTGTTAGGTAAATCCTACGAGCAGTACTTC.

This clonotype has more than one count but fewer than ten. CDR3 nucleotide sequence: TGTGCCACCAGTGACGGGACAGCCTACGAGCAGTACTTC. Residues: CATSDGTAYEQYF. The rearrangement links TRBV24-1 to TRBJ2-7; TRBD1 matches 7 bases. The CDR3 runs 13 residues. Germline V gene data show CDR1 as KGHDR and CDR2 as SFDVKD. J gave up 2 bases and V 4 bases, and 1 base lay outside the gene matches.